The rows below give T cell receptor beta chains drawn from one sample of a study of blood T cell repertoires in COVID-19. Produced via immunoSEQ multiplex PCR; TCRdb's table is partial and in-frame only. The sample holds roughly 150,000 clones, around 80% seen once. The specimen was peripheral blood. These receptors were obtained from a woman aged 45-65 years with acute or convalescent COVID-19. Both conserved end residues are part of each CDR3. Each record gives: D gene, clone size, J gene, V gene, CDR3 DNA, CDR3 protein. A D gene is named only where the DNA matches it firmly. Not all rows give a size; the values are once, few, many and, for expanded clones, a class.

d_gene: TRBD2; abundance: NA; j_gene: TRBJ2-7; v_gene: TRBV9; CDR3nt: TGTGCCAGTAATAGCGGGGGGGCCTCCTACGAGCAGTACTTC; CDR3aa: CASNSGGASYEQYF
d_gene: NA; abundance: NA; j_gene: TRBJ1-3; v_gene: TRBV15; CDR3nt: TGTGCCACCAGCAGAGATCTCTTGAGCTCTGGAAACACCATATATTTT; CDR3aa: CATSRDLLSSGNTIYF
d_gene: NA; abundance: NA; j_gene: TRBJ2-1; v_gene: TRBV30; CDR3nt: TGTGCCTGGTTAGCGCGCTACAATGAGCAGTTCTTC; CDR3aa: CAWLARYNEQFF
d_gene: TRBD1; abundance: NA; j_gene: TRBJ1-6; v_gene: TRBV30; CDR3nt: TGTGCCTGGAACGGACAGGGGGTTAATTCACCCCTCCACTTT; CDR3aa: CAWNGQGVNSPLHF
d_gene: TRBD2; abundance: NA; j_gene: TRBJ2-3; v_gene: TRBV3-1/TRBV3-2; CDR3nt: TGTGCCAGCAGCCCCCTCCGGGGGGGTAGCACAGATACGCAGTATTTT; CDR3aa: CASSPLRGGSTDTQYF
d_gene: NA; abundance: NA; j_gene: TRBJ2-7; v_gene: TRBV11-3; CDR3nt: TGTGCCACCCAACGGTGCGAGCAGTACTTC; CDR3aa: CATQRCEQYF
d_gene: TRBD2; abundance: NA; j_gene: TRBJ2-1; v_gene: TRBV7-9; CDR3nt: TGTGCCAGCAGCTCCTTAAGCGGGGGTAAGTACAATGAGCAGTTCTTC; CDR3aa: CASSSLSGGKYNEQFF
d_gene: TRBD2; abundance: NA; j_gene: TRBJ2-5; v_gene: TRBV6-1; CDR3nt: TGTGCCAGCAGTGAAGCTGGAACTAGCGGGCAAGAGACCCAGTACTTC; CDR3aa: CASSEAGTSGQETQYF
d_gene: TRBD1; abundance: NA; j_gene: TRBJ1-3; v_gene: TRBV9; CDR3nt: TGTGCCAGCAGCGTGGGGACAGGGGGACGAAACACCATATATTTT; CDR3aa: CASSVGTGGRNTIYF
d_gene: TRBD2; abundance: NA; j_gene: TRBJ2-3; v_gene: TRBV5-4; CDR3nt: TGTGCCAGCAGCGGGGCGGGGGGAAGCGCAGATACGCAGTATTTT; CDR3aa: CASSGAGGSADTQYF
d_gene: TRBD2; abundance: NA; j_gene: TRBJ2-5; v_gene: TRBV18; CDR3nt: TGTGCCAGCTCACCGGTTCTAGCGGGGCAAGAGACCCAGTACTTC; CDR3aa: CASSPVLAGQETQYF
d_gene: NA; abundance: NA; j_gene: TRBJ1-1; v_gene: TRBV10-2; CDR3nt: TGCGCCAGCAGTGAGTCGGCCGAAGCTTTCTTT; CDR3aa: CASSESAEAFF
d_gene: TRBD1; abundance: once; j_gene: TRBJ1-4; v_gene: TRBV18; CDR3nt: TGTGCCAGCTCACCAATGACTCCGGGACAGGGGAATGAAAAACTGTTTTTT; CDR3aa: CASSPMTPGQGNEKLFF
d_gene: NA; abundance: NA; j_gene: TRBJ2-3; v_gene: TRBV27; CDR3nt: TGTGCCAGCAGTTTATTTCTCCCAGATACGCAGTATTTT; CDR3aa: CASSLFLPDTQYF
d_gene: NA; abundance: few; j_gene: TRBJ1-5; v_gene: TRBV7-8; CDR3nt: TGTGCCAGCAGCTTGCGCCAGGGCATAAATCAGCCCCAGCATTTT; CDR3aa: CASSLRQGINQPQHF
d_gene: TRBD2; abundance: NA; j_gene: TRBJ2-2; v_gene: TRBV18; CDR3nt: TGTGCCAGCTCACAACTAGCGGGGAACACCGGGGAGCTGTTTTTT; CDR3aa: CASSQLAGNTGELFF
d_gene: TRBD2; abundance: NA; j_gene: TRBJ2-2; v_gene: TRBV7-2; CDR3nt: TGTGCCAGCAGCTTACTAGCGGGAGTTATGACCGGGGAGCTGTTTTTT; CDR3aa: CASSLLAGVMTGELFF
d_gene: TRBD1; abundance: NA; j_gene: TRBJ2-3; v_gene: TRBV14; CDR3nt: TGTGCCAGCAGCCCCCGACAGGGGGCCGTAAATACGCAGTATTTT; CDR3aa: CASSPRQGAVNTQYF
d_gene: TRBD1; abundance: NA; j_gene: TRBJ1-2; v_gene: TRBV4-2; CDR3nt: TGTGCCAGCAGCCCCGGACAGGGGGCATCTGGCTACACCTTC; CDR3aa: CASSPGQGASGYTF
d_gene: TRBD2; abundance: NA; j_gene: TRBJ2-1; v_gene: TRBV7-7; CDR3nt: TGTGCCAGCAGCCCCAGCGGGGGGGCCGGTGAGCAGTTCTTC; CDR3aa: CASSPSGGAGEQFF
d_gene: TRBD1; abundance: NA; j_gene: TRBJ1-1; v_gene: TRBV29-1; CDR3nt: TGCAGCGTCAAGACAGGGAGGAACACTGAAGCTTTCTTT; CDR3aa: CSVKTGRNTEAFF
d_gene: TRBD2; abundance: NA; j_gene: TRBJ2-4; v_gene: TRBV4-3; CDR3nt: TGCGCCAGCAGCCAAGAGTCCCCCGGACTAGCGGGTATTCAGTACTTC; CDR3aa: CASSQESPGLAGIQYF
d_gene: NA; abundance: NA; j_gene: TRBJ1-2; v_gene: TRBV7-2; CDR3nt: TGTGCCAGCAGCCCCAGAATAAGGTCGGGGGACCGCGATGGCTACACCTTC; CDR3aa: CASSPRIRSGDRDGYTF
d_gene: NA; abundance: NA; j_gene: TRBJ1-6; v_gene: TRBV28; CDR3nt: TGTGCCAGCAGTTCAACCAGATCACCCCTCCACTTT; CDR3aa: CASSSTRSPLHF
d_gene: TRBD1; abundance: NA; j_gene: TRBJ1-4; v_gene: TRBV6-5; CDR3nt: TGTGCCAGCAGTCAGACAGGGGGTAATGAAAAACTGTTTTTT; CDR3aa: CASSQTGGNEKLFF
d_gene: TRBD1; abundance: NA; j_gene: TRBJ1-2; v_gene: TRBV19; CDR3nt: TGTGCCAGTAGGGGACAGGGGGCTCGGGGCTACACCTTC; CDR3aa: CASRGQGARGYTF
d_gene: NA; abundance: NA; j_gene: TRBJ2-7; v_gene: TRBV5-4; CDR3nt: TGTGCCAGCAGCTATCAAGCGGCCTACGAGCAGTACTTC; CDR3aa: CASSYQAAYEQYF
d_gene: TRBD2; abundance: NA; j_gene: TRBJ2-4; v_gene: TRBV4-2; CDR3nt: TGTGCCAGCAGCCAAGAGTCTTGGCGGGAGGAGGAGGCAGGTAACATTCAGTACTTC; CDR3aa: CASSQESWREEEAGNIQYF
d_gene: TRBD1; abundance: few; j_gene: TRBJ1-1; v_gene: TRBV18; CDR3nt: TGTGCCAGCTCACCAGGACAGGACACTGAAGCTTTCTTT; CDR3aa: CASSPGQDTEAFF
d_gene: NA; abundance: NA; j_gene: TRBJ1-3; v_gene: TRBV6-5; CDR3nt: TGTGCCAGCAGTTACCGAAGCTTCTCTGGAAACACCATATATTTT; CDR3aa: CASSYRSFSGNTIYF
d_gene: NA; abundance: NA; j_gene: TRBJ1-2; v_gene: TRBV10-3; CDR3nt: TGTGCCATCAGTGAGTCCCGCGATGGCTACACCTTC; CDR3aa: CAISESRDGYTF
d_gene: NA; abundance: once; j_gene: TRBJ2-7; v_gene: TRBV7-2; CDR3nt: TGTGCCAGCAGCTTAGCGCGGGGAGGTCAGTTATTCGGTAAAACATACGAGCAGTACTTC; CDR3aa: CASSLARGGQLFGKTYEQYF
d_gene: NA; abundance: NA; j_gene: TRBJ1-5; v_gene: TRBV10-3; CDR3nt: TGTGCCATCAGTGAGTCAAGAGGAGAACAGCCCCAGCATTTT; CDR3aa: CAISESRGEQPQHF
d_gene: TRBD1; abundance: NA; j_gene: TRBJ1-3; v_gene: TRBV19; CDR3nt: TGTGCCAGTAGTACGCCAGGGGGACAACGAAACACCATATATTTT; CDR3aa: CASSTPGGQRNTIYF
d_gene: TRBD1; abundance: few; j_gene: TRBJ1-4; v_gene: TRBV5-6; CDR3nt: TGTGCCAGCATCAGAACGACGGGACAGGAGACTGAAAAACTGTTTTTT; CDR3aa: CASIRTTGQETEKLFF
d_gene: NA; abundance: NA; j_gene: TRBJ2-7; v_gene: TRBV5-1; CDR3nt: TGCGCCAGCAGCTTGGCAGGGCCGGGTTCCGAGCAGTACTTC; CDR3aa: CASSLAGPGSEQYF
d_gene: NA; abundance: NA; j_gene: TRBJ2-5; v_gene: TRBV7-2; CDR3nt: TGTGCCAGCAGCCCCCGGACAGCGTGGACCCAGTACTTC; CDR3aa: CASSPRTAWTQYF
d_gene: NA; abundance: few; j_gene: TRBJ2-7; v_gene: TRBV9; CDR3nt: TGTGCCAGCAGCTCCCAAACGACAGGAAACGAGCAGTACTTC; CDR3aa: CASSSQTTGNEQYF
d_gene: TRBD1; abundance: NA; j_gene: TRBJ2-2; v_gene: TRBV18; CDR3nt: TGTGCCAGCTCACCGGGACAGACAGGGATAGGCGGGGAGCTGTTTTTT; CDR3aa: CASSPGQTGIGGELFF
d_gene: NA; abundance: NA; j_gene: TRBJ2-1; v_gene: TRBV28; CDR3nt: TGTGCCAGCAGCCAGACGGGCTCCTACAATGAGCAGTTCTTC; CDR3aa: CASSQTGSYNEQFF
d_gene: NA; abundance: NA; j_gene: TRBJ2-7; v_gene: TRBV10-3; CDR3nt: TGTGCCAGCGGAGACAGGCCTAGCTCCTACGAGCAGTACTTC; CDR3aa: CASGDRPSSYEQYF
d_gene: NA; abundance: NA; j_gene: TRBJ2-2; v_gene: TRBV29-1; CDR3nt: TGCAGCGTTGCACAGGGCAACACCGGGGAGCTGTTTTTT; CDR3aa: CSVAQGNTGELFF
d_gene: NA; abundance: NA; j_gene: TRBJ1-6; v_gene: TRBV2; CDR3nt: TGTGCCAGCAGTGTAGAGGATAATTCACCCCTCCACTTT; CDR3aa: CASSVEDNSPLHF
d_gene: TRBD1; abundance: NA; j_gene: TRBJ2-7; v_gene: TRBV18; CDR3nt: TGTGCCAGCTCACCTGGGACAGAACAGTTGGAGCAGTACTTC; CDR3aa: CASSPGTEQLEQYF
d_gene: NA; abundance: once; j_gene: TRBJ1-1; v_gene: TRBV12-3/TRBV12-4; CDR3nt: TGTGCCAGCCCCACAAGGCCGGGGACTGAAGCTTTCTTT; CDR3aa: CASPTRPGTEAFF
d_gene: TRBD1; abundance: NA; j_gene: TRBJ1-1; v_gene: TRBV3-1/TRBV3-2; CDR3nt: TGTGCCAGCAGCCCGGGACAGATGAACACTGAAGCTTTCTTT; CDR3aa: CASSPGQMNTEAFF
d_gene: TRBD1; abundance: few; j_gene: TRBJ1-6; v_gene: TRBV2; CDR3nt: TGTGCCAGCAGCCGAGGGACAGGTGATAATTCACCCCTCCACTTT; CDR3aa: CASSRGTGDNSPLHF
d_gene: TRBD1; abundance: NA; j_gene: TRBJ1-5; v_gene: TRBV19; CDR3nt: TGTGCCAGTAGCCGATCACAGGGGGCATATCAGCCCCAGCATTTT; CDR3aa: CASSRSQGAYQPQHF
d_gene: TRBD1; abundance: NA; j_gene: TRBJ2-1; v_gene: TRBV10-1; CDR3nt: TGCGCCAGCAGCCCACAGGGGGTAGGTGAGCAGTTCTTC; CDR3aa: CASSPQGVGEQFF
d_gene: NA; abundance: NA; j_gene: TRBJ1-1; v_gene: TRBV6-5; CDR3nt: TGTGCCAGCAATCCGAGACAGAACACTGAAGCTTTCTTT; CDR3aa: CASNPRQNTEAFF
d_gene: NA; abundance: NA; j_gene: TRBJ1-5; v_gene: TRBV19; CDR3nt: TGTGCCAGTAGGAGGGAAGGCAATCAGCCCCAGCATTTT; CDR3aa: CASRREGNQPQHF
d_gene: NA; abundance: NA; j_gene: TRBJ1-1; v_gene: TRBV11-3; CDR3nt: TGTGCCAGCAGCTTAGAGGGAGCTACTGAAGCTTTCTTT; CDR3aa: CASSLEGATEAFF
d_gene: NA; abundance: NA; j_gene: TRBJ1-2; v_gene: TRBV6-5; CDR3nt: TGTGCCAGCAGTTACCATGAGGGCGCACCCTATGGCTACACCTTC; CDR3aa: CASSYHEGAPYGYTF
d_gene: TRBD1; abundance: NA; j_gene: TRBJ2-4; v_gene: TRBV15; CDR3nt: TGTGCCACCAGCAGAGGCCGCATAGACAGGGATGGAGCCAAAAACATTCAGTACTTC; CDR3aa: CATSRGRIDRDGAKNIQYF
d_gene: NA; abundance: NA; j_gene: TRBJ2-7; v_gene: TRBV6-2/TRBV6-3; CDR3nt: TGTGCCAGCAGCGCGGGCTACGAGCAGTACTTC; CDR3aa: CASSAGYEQYF